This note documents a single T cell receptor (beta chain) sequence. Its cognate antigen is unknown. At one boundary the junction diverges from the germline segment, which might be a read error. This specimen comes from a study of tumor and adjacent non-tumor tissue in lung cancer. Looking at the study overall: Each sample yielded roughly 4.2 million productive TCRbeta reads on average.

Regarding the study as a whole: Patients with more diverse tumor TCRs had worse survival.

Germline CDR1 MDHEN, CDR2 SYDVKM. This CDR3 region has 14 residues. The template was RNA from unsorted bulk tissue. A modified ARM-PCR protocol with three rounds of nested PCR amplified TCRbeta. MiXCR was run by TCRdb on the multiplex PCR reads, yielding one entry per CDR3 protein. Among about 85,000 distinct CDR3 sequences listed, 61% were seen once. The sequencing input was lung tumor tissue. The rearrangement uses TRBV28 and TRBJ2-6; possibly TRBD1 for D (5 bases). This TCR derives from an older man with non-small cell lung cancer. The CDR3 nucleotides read TGTGCCAGCATGGAGAGCTCTGGGGCCAATGTCCTGACTTTC. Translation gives CASMESSGANVLTF.